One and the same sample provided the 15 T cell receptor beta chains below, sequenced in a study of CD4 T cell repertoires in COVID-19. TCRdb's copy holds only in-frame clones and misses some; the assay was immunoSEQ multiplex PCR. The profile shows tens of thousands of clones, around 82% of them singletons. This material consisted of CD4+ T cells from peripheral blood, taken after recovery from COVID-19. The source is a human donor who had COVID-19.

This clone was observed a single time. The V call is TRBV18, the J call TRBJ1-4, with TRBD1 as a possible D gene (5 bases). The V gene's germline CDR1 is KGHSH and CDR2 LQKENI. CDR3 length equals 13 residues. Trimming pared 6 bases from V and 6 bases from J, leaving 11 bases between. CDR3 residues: CASSVRGYEKLFF. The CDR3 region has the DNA TGTGCCAGCTCCGTCCGGGGGTATGAAAAACTGTTTTTT.

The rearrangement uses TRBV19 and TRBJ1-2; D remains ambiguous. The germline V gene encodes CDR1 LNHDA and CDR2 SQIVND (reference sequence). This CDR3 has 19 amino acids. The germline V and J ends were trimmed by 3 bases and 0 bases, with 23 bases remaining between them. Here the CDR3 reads CASSIRDRRAGLPNYGYTF. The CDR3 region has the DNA TGTGCCAGTAGTATTCGCGACCGACGGGCAGGCCTCCCTAACTATGGCTACACCTTC.

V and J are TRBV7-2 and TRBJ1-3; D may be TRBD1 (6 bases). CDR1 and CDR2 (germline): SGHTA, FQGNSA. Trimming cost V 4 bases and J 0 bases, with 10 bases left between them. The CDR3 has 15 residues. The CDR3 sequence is CASSSTGNSGNTIYF. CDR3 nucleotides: TGTGCCAGCAGCTCCACAGGGAACTCTGGAAACACCATATATTTT. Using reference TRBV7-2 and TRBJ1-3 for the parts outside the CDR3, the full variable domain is GAGVSQSPSNKVTEKGKDVELRCDPISGHTALYWYRQSLGQGLEFLIYFQGNSAPDKSGLPSDRFSAERTGGSVSTLTIQRTQQEDSAVYLCASSSTGNSGNTIYFGEGSWLTVV.

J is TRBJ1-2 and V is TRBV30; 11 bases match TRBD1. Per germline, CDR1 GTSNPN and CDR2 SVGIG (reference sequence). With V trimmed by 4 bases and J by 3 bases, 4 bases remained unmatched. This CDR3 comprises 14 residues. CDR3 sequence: CAWMGTGGDYGYTF. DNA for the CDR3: TGTGCCTGGATGGGGACAGGGGGTGACTATGGCTACACCTTC.

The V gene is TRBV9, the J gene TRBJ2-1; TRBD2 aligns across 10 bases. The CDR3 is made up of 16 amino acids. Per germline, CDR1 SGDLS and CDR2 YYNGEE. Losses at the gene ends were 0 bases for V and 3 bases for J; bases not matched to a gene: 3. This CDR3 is CASSVDASGGYNEQFF. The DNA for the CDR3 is TGTGCCAGCAGCGTAGACGCTAGCGGGGGCTACAATGAGCAGTTCTTC.

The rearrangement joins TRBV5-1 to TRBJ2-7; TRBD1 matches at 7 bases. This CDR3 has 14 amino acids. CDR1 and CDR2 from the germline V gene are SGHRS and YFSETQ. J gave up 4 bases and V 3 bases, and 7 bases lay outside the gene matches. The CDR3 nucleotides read TGCGCCAGCAGCTCGCGACAGGGTCCGTACGAGCAGTACTTC. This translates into CASSSRQGPYEQYF. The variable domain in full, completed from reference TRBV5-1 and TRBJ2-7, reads KAGVTQTPRYLIKTRGQQVTLSCSPISGHRSVSWYQQTPGQGLQFLFEYFSETQRNKGNFPGRFSGRQFSNSRSEMNVSTLELGDSALYLCASSSRQGPYEQYFGPGTRLTVT.

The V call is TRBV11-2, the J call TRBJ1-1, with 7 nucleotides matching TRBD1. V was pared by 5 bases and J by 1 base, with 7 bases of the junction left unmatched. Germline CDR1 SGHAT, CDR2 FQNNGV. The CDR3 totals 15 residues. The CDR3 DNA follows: TGTGCCAGCAGCCGCGCTTACAGGGGGAACACTGAAGCTTTCTTT. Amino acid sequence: CASSRAYRGNTEAFF.

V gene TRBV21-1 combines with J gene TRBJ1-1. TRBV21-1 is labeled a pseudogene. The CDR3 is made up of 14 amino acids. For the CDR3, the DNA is TGTGCCAGCAGCAAAAGGGCGGGGATAGCTGAAGCTTTCTTT. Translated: CASSKRAGIAEAFF.

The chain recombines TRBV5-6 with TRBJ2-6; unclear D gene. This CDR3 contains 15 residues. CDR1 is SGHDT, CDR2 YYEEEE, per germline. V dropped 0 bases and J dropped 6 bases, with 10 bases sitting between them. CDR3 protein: CASSLAPPVANVLTF. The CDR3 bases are TGTGCCAGCAGCTTGGCTCCCCCCGTGGCCAACGTCCTGACTTTC.

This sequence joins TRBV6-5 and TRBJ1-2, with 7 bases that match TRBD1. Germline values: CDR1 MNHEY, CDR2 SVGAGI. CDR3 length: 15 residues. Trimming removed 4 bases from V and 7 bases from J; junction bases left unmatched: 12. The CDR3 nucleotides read TGTGCCAGCAGTTTAACAGGGGAGGGGATGAGTGGCTACACCTTC. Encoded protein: CASSLTGEGMSGYTF.

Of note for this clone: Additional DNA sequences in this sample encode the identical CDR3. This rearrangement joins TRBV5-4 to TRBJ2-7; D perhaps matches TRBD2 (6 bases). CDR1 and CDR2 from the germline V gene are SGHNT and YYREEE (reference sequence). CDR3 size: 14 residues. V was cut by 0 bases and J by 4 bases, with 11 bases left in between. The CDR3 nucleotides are TGTGCCAGCAGCTTGGAGGGAGGTTTATACGAGCAGTACTTC. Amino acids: CASSLEGGLYEQYF.

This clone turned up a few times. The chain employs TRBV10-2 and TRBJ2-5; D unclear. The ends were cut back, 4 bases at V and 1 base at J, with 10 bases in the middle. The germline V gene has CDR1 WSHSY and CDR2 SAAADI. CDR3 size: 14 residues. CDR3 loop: CASSGRLPQETQYF. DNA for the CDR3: TGCGCCAGCAGTGGGCGGCTCCCCCAAGAGACCCAGTACTTC.

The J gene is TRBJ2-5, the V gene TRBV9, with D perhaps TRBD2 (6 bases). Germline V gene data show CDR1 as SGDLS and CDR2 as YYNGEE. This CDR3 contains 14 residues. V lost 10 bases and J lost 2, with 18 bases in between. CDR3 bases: TGTGCCGGGGAGGCAGGGTCGCGGCAAGAGACCCAGTACTTC. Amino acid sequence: CAGEAGSRQETQYF.

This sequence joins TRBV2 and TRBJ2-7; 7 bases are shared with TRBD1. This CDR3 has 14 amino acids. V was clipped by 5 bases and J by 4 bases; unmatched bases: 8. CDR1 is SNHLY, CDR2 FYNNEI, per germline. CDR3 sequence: CASSYRDSSYEQYF. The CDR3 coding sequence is TGTGCCAGCAGTTACCGGGACAGCTCTTACGAGCAGTACTTC.

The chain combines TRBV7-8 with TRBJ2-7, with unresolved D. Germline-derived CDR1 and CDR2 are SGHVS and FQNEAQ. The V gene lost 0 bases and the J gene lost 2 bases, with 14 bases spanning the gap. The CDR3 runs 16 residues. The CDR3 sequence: CASSLAPADLPYEQYF. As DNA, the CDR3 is TGTGCCAGCAGCTTAGCGCCGGCGGATCTACCCTACGAGCAGTACTTC.